Listed below are T cell receptor beta chains from one sample, sequenced in a study of blood T cell repertoires in COVID-19. Sequenced by immunoSEQ multiplex PCR; TCRdb stores in-frame clones only, minus some. The table has 98,000 or so clones, roughly 89% seen once. The sequenced sample consisted of peripheral blood. Source of these receptors: a human donor in a cohort sampled during active COVID-19. The CDR3 runs from the conserved cysteine through the conserved F or W. The D gene is left open where the match is weak. Clone size is given for some rows only: seen once, a few or many times, or a class if the clone is expanded.

J gene	clone size	D gene	V gene	CDR3 DNA	CDR3 protein
TRBJ2-3	NA	NA	TRBV5-1	TGCGCCAGCAGCTTGGTAGCGCCCACAGATACGCAGTATTTT	CASSLVAPTDTQYF
TRBJ1-4	few	NA	TRBV5-1	TGCGCCAGCAGCCCGACGGGGAAAGCTAATGAAAAACTGTTTTTT	CASSPTGKANEKLFF
TRBJ1-1	NA	TRBD1	TRBV18	TGTGCCAGCTCCCGACAGGGGTTAGAGAACACTGAAGCTTTCTTT	CASSRQGLENTEAFF
TRBJ2-1	NA	TRBD2	TRBV4-1	TGCGCCAGCAGCCAAGTTAGACTAGCGGTCTACAATGAGCAGTTCTTC	CASSQVRLAVYNEQFF
TRBJ1-5	NA	TRBD1	TRBV2	TGTGCCAGCAGTGAGGGAGGACAGGGGGGACAGCCCCAGCATTTT	CASSEGGQGGQPQHF
TRBJ2-7	NA	TRBD1	TRBV3-1/TRBV3-2	TGTGCCAGCAGCCGCGGACAGGGGGCTAACCCTTCCTACGAGCAGTACTTC	CASSRGQGANPSYEQYF
TRBJ2-1	NA	TRBD1	TRBV18	TGTGCCAGCTCACCACCGGGACAGGGGAATGAGCAGTTCTTC	CASSPPGQGNEQFF
TRBJ2-7	NA	TRBD2	TRBV3-1/TRBV3-2	TGTGCCAGCAGCCCCGCCGATAGCGGGAGGGCCTCCTACGAGCAGTACTTC	CASSPADSGRASYEQYF
TRBJ1-6	NA	NA	TRBV9	TGTGCCAGCAGCAGCGAGGAGAATTCACCCCTCCACTTT	CASSSEENSPLHF
TRBJ1-6	NA	NA	TRBV5-3	TGTGCCAGAAGTTACCCCCGGGACACTCGTAATTCACCCCTCCACTTT	CARSYPRDTRNSPLHF
TRBJ2-1	NA	NA	TRBV7-9	TGTGCCAGCAGCTTAGGGACAGTGAACAATGAGCAGTTCTTC	CASSLGTVNNEQFF
TRBJ2-2	NA	NA	TRBV27	TGTGCCAGCAGTTTAACACAGAACACCGGGGAGCTGTTTTTT	CASSLTQNTGELFF
TRBJ2-7	NA	NA	TRBV3-1/TRBV3-2	TGTGCCAGCAGCCAAGGAGGGAGGACCTACGAGCAGTACTTC	CASSQGGRTYEQYF
TRBJ2-1	once	NA	TRBV27	TGTGCCAGCAGTTTTGAGACACCTTACAATGAGCAGTTCTTC	CASSFETPYNEQFF
TRBJ2-4	NA	TRBD1	TRBV14	TGTGCCAGCAGCCAAGAGGTGGGACAGGGTAAGTTTCTAGGTTCATTCAGGACAACCAACATTCAGTACTTC	CASSQEVGQGKFLGSFRTTNIQYF
TRBJ1-2	NA	TRBD1	TRBV5-1	TGCGCCAGCAGCGTAGGGACAGGGGGCTATGGCTACACCTTC	CASSVGTGGYGYTF
TRBJ1-2	NA	TRBD1	TRBV28	TGTGCCAGCAGTTTAAGAAACAGGGGGCGCGATGGCTACACCTTC	CASSLRNRGRDGYTF
TRBJ2-4	few	NA	TRBV2	TGTGCCAGCAGTGAACAGGGGTTTTTCAAAAACATTCAGTACTTC	CASSEQGFFKNIQYF
TRBJ2-7	NA	NA	TRBV11-2	TGTGCCAGCAGCTTTGGGGGGAATACCTACGAGCAGTACTTC	CASSFGGNTYEQYF
TRBJ1-5	NA	NA	TRBV7-9	TGTGCCAGCAGCTTAGAAGGGGGAAATCAGCCCCAGCATTTT	CASSLEGGNQPQHF
TRBJ1-1	NA	NA	TRBV7-6	TGTGCCAGCAGCTTAGGCGAGGTGAGCACTGAAGCTTTCTTT	CASSLGEVSTEAFF
TRBJ2-3	NA	NA	TRBV4-1	TGCGCCAGCAGCCAAGGACATCTAACCCTCAACACAGATACGCAGTATTTT	CASSQGHLTLNTDTQYF
TRBJ2-1	NA	TRBD2	TRBV19	TGTGCCAGTAGTACGAGCGTACTAGCGGGGGGTAACAATGAGCAGTTCTTC	CASSTSVLAGGNNEQFF
TRBJ1-5	NA	NA	TRBV7-2	TGTGCCAGCAGCCTGAAGAGTGACAGCCTTGGAATCCAGCCCCAGCATTTT	CASSLKSDSLGIQPQHF
TRBJ2-7	NA	NA	TRBV5-1	TGCGCCAGCAGCTTGGTGGGGGACTCCGAGCAGTACTTC	CASSLVGDSEQYF
TRBJ2-7	NA	NA	TRBV11-3	TGTGCCAGCAGCTTAGCCATCTCCTACGAGCAGTACTTC	CASSLAISYEQYF
TRBJ2-7	NA	TRBD1	TRBV28	TGTGCCAGCAGCCTACAGGGGAGAATGGGCTACGAGCAGTACTTC	CASSLQGRMGYEQYF
TRBJ1-3	NA	TRBD1	TRBV28	TGTGCCAGCAGAACAGGGGGTCCCTCTGGAAACACCATATATTTT	CASRTGGPSGNTIYF
TRBJ2-1	NA	TRBD2	TRBV24-1	TGTGCCACCAGTAGCGGGATCGTGTTCAGCGATGAGCAGTTCTTC	CATSSGIVFSDEQFF
TRBJ2-2	NA	TRBD1	TRBV5-1	TGCGCCAGCAGCTTGGTACCCCTCGGGGTGAGGGGGCTCGGCGTCGACACCGGGGAGCTGTTTTTT	CASSLVPLGVRGLGVDTGELFF
TRBJ2-2	NA	TRBD2	TRBV5-4	TGTGCCAGCAGCTTGGATACTAGCGGGGTGAACACCGGGGAGCTGTTTTTT	CASSLDTSGVNTGELFF
TRBJ2-3	once	NA	TRBV3-1/TRBV3-2	TGTGCCAGCAGCCAAGGGCCCACAGATACGCAGTATTTT	CASSQGPTDTQYF
TRBJ2-5	NA	TRBD2	TRBV13	TGTGCCAGCAGCTTTGAAGGACTAGCGGGACAAGAGACCCAGTACTTC	CASSFEGLAGQETQYF
TRBJ1-5	NA	NA	TRBV7-6	TGTGCCAGCAGCGGAGGCCAAACAGGGAATCAGCCCCAGCATTTT	CASSGGQTGNQPQHF
TRBJ2-7	NA	TRBD1	TRBV5-4	TGTGCCAGCAGTTCCCCCGGACAGGAATCGCGCTACGAGCAGTACTTC	CASSSPGQESRYEQYF
TRBJ2-3	NA	NA	TRBV19	TGTGCCAGTAGTATTGGTGGCAGGGGTCCAGATACGCAGTATTTT	CASSIGGRGPDTQYF
TRBJ2-1	NA	TRBD1	TRBV28	TGTGCCAGCAGTTCACGTCCCGGGACAGGGGTCTACAATGAGCAGTTCTTC	CASSSRPGTGVYNEQFF
TRBJ1-6	NA	NA	TRBV6-5	TGTGCCAGCAGTTTAATAGGAGAGGATTCACCCCTCCACTTT	CASSLIGEDSPLHF
TRBJ2-1	NA	TRBD1	TRBV18	TGTGCCAGCTCACCAACCGGGGACAGGGGGGACAATGAGCAGTTCTTC	CASSPTGDRGDNEQFF
TRBJ2-5	NA	NA	TRBV6-2/TRBV6-3	TGTGCCAGCAGTTACGGCAGGGGGGATTCAGAGACCCAGTACTTC	CASSYGRGDSETQYF
TRBJ1-1	once	TRBD1	TRBV18	TGTGCCAGCACCTGGGACAGGGAGGAAGCTTTCTTT	CASTWDREEAFF
TRBJ2-5	NA	NA	TRBV6-2/TRBV6-3	TGTGCCAGCAGTTACGTGAGCAAGGGGGCCCAGTACTTC	CASSYVSKGAQYF
TRBJ2-5	NA	NA	TRBV30	TGTGCCTGGAAAGGGGCCGAGACCCAGTACTTC	CAWKGAETQYF
TRBJ2-1	NA	NA	TRBV4-2	TGTGCCAGCAGCCAAGATCAACCAGACAATGAGCAGTTCTTC	CASSQDQPDNEQFF
TRBJ1-1	once	NA	TRBV19	TGTGCCAGTAGTATTCGGGTGAACACTGAAGCTTTCTTT	CASSIRVNTEAFF
TRBJ1-4	NA	NA	TRBV5-4	TGTGCCAGCAGCTTGGCAGCGGGTGAAAAACTGTTTTTT	CASSLAAGEKLFF
TRBJ2-3	once	NA	TRBV9	TGTGCCAGCAGCCTACCATCAGTGGGGCCGGGTACGCAGTATTTT	CASSLPSVGPGTQYF
TRBJ2-1	NA	NA	TRBV15	TGTGCCACCAGCAGAGGGGTTGACGCAGGTGAGCAGTTCTTC	CATSRGVDAGEQFF
TRBJ1-2	NA	NA	TRBV6-5	TGTGCCAGCAGTTACTCCGGCTATGGCTACACCTTC	CASSYSGYGYTF
TRBJ1-2	NA	NA	TRBV6-2/TRBV6-3	TGTGCCAGCAGTGACAGCTATGGCTACACCTTC	CASSDSYGYTF
TRBJ2-7	NA	NA	TRBV14	TGTGCCAGCAGCCGTTCCCTAAGCTCCTACGAGCAGTACTTC	CASSRSLSSYEQYF
TRBJ2-3	NA	NA	TRBV9	TGTGCCAGCAGCGTAGCGGGAGTAATCACAGATACGCAGTATTTT	CASSVAGVITDTQYF